A selection of T cell receptor beta chains follows, all from one sample in a study of blood T cells in healthy people across ages. MiXCR, run by TCRdb on the 5' RACE reads, gives a single entry per CDR3 protein. Of hundreds of thousands of distinct CDR3 sequences in the sample, more than 20% were seen once. The data were also submitted as part of a second study, on T cells of mothers and their children.

Sequenced input: blood. The receptor set was obtained from a boy between 10 and 17 years old in good health. CDR3s include the opening cysteine and the closing phenylalanine or tryptophan. D genes are given only for firm matches. Clone size appears in some rows only: once, few, many, or a class for an expanded clone.

TRBJ2-7 | TRBV12-3/TRBV12-4 | . | few | CASSLSVVTYEQYF | TGTGCCAGCAGCCTTTCCGTGGTCACCTACGAGCAGTACTTC
TRBJ2-7 | TRBV5-1 | . | . | CASSRDIGVTYEQYF | TGCGCCAGCAGTCGTGACATCGGTGTTACCTACGAGCAGTACTTC
TRBJ1-1 | TRBV29-1 | TRBD1 | few | CSVEDVGQYTEAFF | TGCAGCGTTGAAGATGTGGGACAGTACACTGAAGCTTTCTTT
TRBJ1-4 | TRBV4-3 | TRBD1 | . | CASSQKGGSGEKLFF | TGCGCCAGCAGCCAGAAAGGGGGCTCGGGTGAAAAACTGTTTTTT
TRBJ2-5 | TRBV10-3 | TRBD2 | few | CAISESERGEETQYF | TGTGCCATCAGTGAGTCGGAGCGGGGGGAAGAGACCCAGTACTTC
TRBJ2-1 | TRBV7-2 | . | . | CASSSPLTGLNEQFF | TGTGCCAGCAGCTCCCCTCTCACAGGGTTAAATGAGCAGTTCTTC
TRBJ1-5 | TRBV29-1 | . | . | CSVEDLMAPGKPQHF | TGCAGCGTTGAAGATCTTATGGCCCCCGGCAAGCCCCAGCATTTT
TRBJ2-7 | TRBV7-6 | . | few | CASSPTQRVTVNYEQYF | TGTGCCAGCAGCCCTACTCAGCGTGTGACGGTGAACTACGAGCAGTACTTC
TRBJ2-7 | TRBV12-3/TRBV12-4 | TRBD1 | . | CASSFSGQGAYEQYF | TGCGCCAGCAGTTTTTCGGGACAGGGGGCGTACGAGCAGTACTTC
TRBJ2-2 | TRBV12-3/TRBV12-4 | TRBD2 | . | CASSPRGANTGELFF | TGTGCCAGCAGCCCCCGGGGGGCGAACACCGGGGAGCTGTTTTTT
TRBJ2-3 | TRBV6-5 | TRBD2 | . | CASSYPASGGAEDIDTQYF | TGTGCCAGCAGTTACCCTGCTAGCGGGGGGGCCGAGGACATAGATACGCAGTATTTT
TRBJ2-4 | TRBV12-3/TRBV12-4 | TRBD2 | . | CASSLLDISGVDIQYF | TGTGCCAGCAGTTTACTTGATATTAGCGGGGTCGACATTCAGTACTTC
TRBJ2-7 | TRBV7-9 | TRBD2 | . | CASSSLPGRLAGETYEQYF | TGTGCCAGCAGCTCTCTCCCGGGAAGGTTAGCGGGTGAGACCTACGAGCAGTACTTC
TRBJ2-3 | TRBV12-3/TRBV12-4 | TRBD1 | . | CASSRQGPDTQYF | TGTGCCAGCAGTAGACAGGGGCCAGATACGCAGTATTTT
TRBJ2-3 | TRBV7-9 | . | . | CASSLDSRGTDTQYF | TGTGCCAGCAGCTTAGATTCTCGAGGCACAGATACGCAGTATTTT
TRBJ2-2 | TRBV28 | TRBD2 | . | CASYSRTRFAGELFF | TGTGCCAGCTACTCAAGGACTAGGTTTGCCGGGGAGCTGTTTTTT
TRBJ2-7 | TRBV28 | . | . | CASSSSQGNYEQYF | TGTGCCAGCAGTTCCTCCCAGGGTAACTACGAGCAGTACTTC
TRBJ1-2 | TRBV18 | TRBD1 | few | CASSPPGTEALGYTF | TGTGCCAGCTCACCACCGGGGACAGAGGCTTTGGGCTACACCTTC
TRBJ1-6 | TRBV7-6 | . | few | CASSRGDSPLHF | TGTGCCAGCAGCAGGGGGGATTCACCCCTCCACTTT
TRBJ1-1 | TRBV14 | . | few | CASSQVTRGDTEAFF | TGTGCCAGCAGCCAAGTGACAAGGGGGGACACTGAAGCTTTCTTT
TRBJ2-7 | TRBV19 | . | . | CASSIMGGLVPSYEQYF | TGTGCCAGTAGTATTATGGGGGGTCTTGTACCATCCTACGAGCAGTACTTC
TRBJ2-2 | TRBV4-1 | . | . | CASSQAAATGELFF | TGCGCCAGCAGCCAAGCAGCAGCCACCGGGGAGCTGTTTTTT
TRBJ2-1 | TRBV5-1 | . | . | CASSQGGADYEQFF | TGCGCCAGCAGCCAAGGGGGGGCGGACTATGAGCAGTTCTTC
TRBJ2-3 | TRBV12-3/TRBV12-4 | TRBD1 | . | CASSLTTGTGPSTDTQYF | TGTGCCAGCAGTCTTACAACAGGGACAGGCCCTAGCACAGATACGCAGTATTTT
TRBJ2-7 | TRBV6-1 | . | few | CASSVFSGHYEQYF | TGTGCCAGCAGTGTATTTAGCGGCCACTACGAGCAGTACTTC
TRBJ1-4 | TRBV5-5 | . | . | CASSRMATDEKLFF | TGTGCCAGCAGTAGGATGGCGACGGATGAAAAACTGTTTTTT
TRBJ1-2 | TRBV15 | TRBD1 | . | CATSRERTGKGYTF | TGTGCCACCAGCAGAGAAAGGACAGGGAAGGGCTACACCTTC
TRBJ2-1 | TRBV20-1 | . | few | CSAHPGLMTNEQFF | TGCAGTGCTCACCCGGGACTCATGACCAATGAGCAGTTCTTC
TRBJ1-2 | TRBV7-9 | TRBD1 | . | CASSPGQGLDGYTF | TGTGCCAGCAGCCCCGGACAGGGTTTGGATGGCTACACCTTC
TRBJ2-1 | TRBV9 | . | . | CASSATREGQFF | TGTGCCAGCAGCGCGACTAGAGAGGGGCAGTTCTTC
TRBJ2-5 | TRBV5-4 | TRBD1 | . | CASSEQGYGQEAQYF | TGTGCCAGCAGTGAACAGGGGTACGGGCAAGAGGCCCAGTACTTC
TRBJ2-5 | TRBV7-9 | . | . | CASSLARGPGGEQYF | TGTGCCAGCAGCTTAGCGCGGGGGCCCGGGGGAGAGCAGTACTTC
TRBJ1-4 | TRBV20-1 | . | . | CSGSTNEKLFF | TGCAGTGGCTCAACTAATGAAAAACTGTTTTTT
TRBJ2-7 | TRBV6-6 | . | . | CASSSGEQRVYEQYF | TGTGCCAGCAGTTCCGGGGAGCAGCGGGTCTACGAGCAGTACTTC
TRBJ2-7 | TRBV29-1 | . | few | CSVAYRARHEQYF | TGCAGCGTCGCATACCGGGCCCGTCACGAGCAGTACTTC
TRBJ2-3 | TRBV7-9 | TRBD2 | . | CASSLIAGGPDTQYF | TGTGCCAGCAGTTTGATAGCGGGAGGGCCAGATACGCAGTATTTT
TRBJ1-4 | TRBV10-3 | TRBD1 | . | CAISESRTGIEKLFF | TGTGCCATCAGTGAGTCCCGGACAGGGATTGAAAAACTGTTTTTT
TRBJ2-3 | TRBV7-9 | . | . | CASSLLRGDYQTSTDTQYF | TGTGCCAGCAGCTTATTGAGGGGGGACTATCAAACTAGCACAGATACGCAGTATTTT
TRBJ1-4 | TRBV4-3 | . | . | CASSQDSGEKLFF | TGCGCCAGCAGCCAAGATTCCGGTGAAAAACTGTTTTTT
TRBJ2-5 | TRBV5-5 | . | . | CASSGARERVGETQYF | TGTGCCAGCAGCGGCGCGAGAGAGAGGGTCGGAGAGACCCAGTACTTC
TRBJ1-1 | TRBV7-2 | . | . | CASSRDGKYTEAFF | TGTGCCAGCAGCCGGGACGGAAAATACACTGAAGCTTTCTTT
TRBJ2-7 | TRBV6-2/TRBV6-3 | . | . | CASSYQFYEQYF | TGTGCCAGCAGTTACCAGTTCTACGAGCAGTACTTC
TRBJ2-5 | TRBV19 | TRBD1 | many | CASSSRTGGGETQYF | TGTGCCAGTAGTTCCCGGACAGGGGGAGGGGAGACCCAGTACTTC
TRBJ2-1 | TRBV20-1 | . | few | CSASARLAGYNEQFF | TGCAGTGCTAGCGCTCGATTAGCCGGCTACAATGAGCAGTTCTTC
TRBJ2-5 | TRBV20-1 | . | once | CSARDLDSGQATQYF | TGCAGTGCTAGAGACCTCGACAGCGGTCAAGCGACCCAGTACTTC
TRBJ1-1 | TRBV12-3/TRBV12-4 | . | once | CASRQAWGIGTEAFF | TGTGCCAGCAGACAGGCGTGGGGTATCGGGACTGAAGCTTTCTTT
TRBJ2-3 | TRBV29-1 | TRBD2 | . | CSVLNGIGRTSGNTLSTDTQYF | TGCAGCGTTCTAAATGGAATTGGCAGGACTAGCGGCAATACCCTTAGCACAGATACGCAGTATTTT
TRBJ2-2 | TRBV7-2 | TRBD1 | few | CASSARGQGTGELFF | TGTGCCAGCAGCGCCAGGGGACAGGGGACCGGGGAGCTGTTTTTT
TRBJ2-5 | TRBV3-1 | . | few | CASSLPGRWETQYF | TGTGCCAGCAGCTTGCCGGGACGGTGGGAGACCCAGTACTTC
TRBJ2-1 | TRBV3-1 | TRBD2 | few | CASSQGSGRHNEQFF | TGTGCCAGCAGCCAAGGTAGCGGGAGACACAATGAGCAGTTCTTC
TRBJ1-5 | TRBV20-1 | . | . | CSARDLRETGNQPQHF | TGCAGTGCTAGAGATCTCCGTGAAACGGGCAATCAGCCCCAGCATTTT
TRBJ2-5 | TRBV4-2 | TRBD2 | few | CARSGRRGGQETQYF | TGTGCCCGCAGCGGTCGGCGCGGGGGGCAAGAGACCCAGTACTTC
TRBJ2-3 | TRBV7-8 | . | . | CASSPNQQGGAGDTQYF | TGTGCCAGCAGCCCAAACCAACAGGGGGGGGCCGGAGATACGCAGTATTTT
TRBJ1-1 | TRBV27 | . | . | CASSPGPSLEAFF | TGTGCCAGCAGCCCCGGACCGTCCCTTGAAGCTTTCTTT